Listed below are T cell receptor beta chains from one sample, sequenced in a study of T cell repertoires in cytomegalovirus infection. Their antigens remain unidentified. One entry per CDR3 protein, called by TCRdb with MiXCR from the reads. The sample lists tens of thousands of distinct CDR3 sequences, approximately 24% occurring once. What was sequenced was PBMCs, sequenced either directly or after in vitro stimulation (not recorded which). These receptor sequences come from a human donor in good health (CMV status not recorded). Some clones in this sample may be carry-over from other donors' samples. The CDR3 runs from the conserved cysteine through the conserved F or W. The D gene is left open where the match is weak. The size field is filled for only some rows; it gives once, few, many or a size class.

NA	TRBJ1-1	TRBV6-2/TRBV6-3	few	TGTGCCAGCAGCCACACTTCGGATGAAGCTTTCTTT	CASSHTSDEAFF
TRBD1	TRBJ2-7	TRBV28	few	TGTGCCAGCAGTTTAGACAGGGGACGCTACGAGCAGTACTTC	CASSLDRGRYEQYF
TRBD1	TRBJ1-4	TRBV6-1	many	TGTGCCAGCAGTTCCGGGACAGGGGGTGAAAAACTGTTTTTT	CASSSGTGGEKLFF
TRBD1	TRBJ1-1	TRBV18	few	TGTGCCAGCTCACCAGGCGTCGGCAGGGGGATGTACACTGAAGCTTTCTTT	CASSPGVGRGMYTEAFF
NA	TRBJ1-5	TRBV27	NA	TGTGCCAGCAGTTTCACCCCCCTCTTAGTGGGTCAGCCCCAGCATTTT	CASSFTPLLVGQPQHF
NA	TRBJ1-1	TRBV6-1	many	TGTGCCAGCAGTGAAGGGGACAAAGACACTGAAGCTTTCTTT	CASSEGDKDTEAFF
TRBD1	TRBJ2-5	TRBV7-2	few	TGTGCCAGCAGCTTGACGGGACAGAGAGAGACCCAGTACTTC	CASSLTGQRETQYF
NA	TRBJ2-1	TRBV6-6	NA	TGTGCCAGCAGTGTGGTAGGAGTCTCCTACAATGAGCAGTTCTTC	CASSVVGVSYNEQFF
NA	TRBJ2-6	TRBV28	many	TGTGCCAGCAGTCCGGGTGGGGCCAACGTCCTGACTTTC	CASSPGGANVLTF
NA	TRBJ2-1	TRBV10-3	NA	TGTGCCAACTTCGGGAATGAGCAGTTCTTC	CANFGNEQFF
NA	TRBJ2-1	TRBV19	few	TGTGCCAGTCTATCCTACAATGAGCAGTTCTTC	CASLSYNEQFF
TRBD1	TRBJ1-3	TRBV7-2	many	TGTGCCAGCAGCCCGTGGGACAGCTCTGGAAACACCATATATTTT	CASSPWDSSGNTIYF
NA	TRBJ1-2	TRBV4-1	many	TGCGCCAGCAGCCACCTCCTTAAGGCAGGAGGGCCCGCTGCTAACTATGGCTACACCTTC	CASSHLLKAGGPAANYGYTF
NA	TRBJ1-2	TRBV5-6	few	TGTGCCAGCAGCTTGGGACAGAACTATGGCTACACCTTC	CASSLGQNYGYTF
TRBD2	TRBJ2-1	TRBV10-3	many	TGTGCCATCAGTGAGTTGGGCGGGAGACGGTCACGGTATGAGCAGTTCTTC	CAISELGGRRSRYEQFF
NA	TRBJ1-2	TRBV5-4	NA	TGTGCCAGCAGCTTGGGAGAGGGGGGTGGCTACACCTTC	CASSLGEGGGYTF
NA	TRBJ1-2	TRBV7-2	NA	TGTGCCAGCAGCCAAGAGGTACAGGGTGGCTATGGCTACACCTTC	CASSQEVQGGYGYTF
NA	TRBJ1-3	TRBV9	few	TGTGCCAGCAGCGCGAGGGACGGCAACACCATATATTTT	CASSARDGNTIYF
TRBD2	TRBJ2-3	TRBV5-4	NA	TGTGCCAGCAGCTTGTCACTAGCGGAGGGCACAGATACGCAGTATTTT	CASSLSLAEGTDTQYF
TRBD1	TRBJ2-3	TRBV7-8	few	TGTGCCAGCAGATTTAAGGGAGGACAGGGCTTCTCAGATACGCAGTATTTT	CASRFKGGQGFSDTQYF
TRBD1	TRBJ2-2	TRBV6-5	NA	TGTGCCAGCAGTTGGGGCCGACAGGGGAACACCGGGGAGCTGTTTTTT	CASSWGRQGNTGELFF
TRBD1	TRBJ2-7	TRBV6-5	few	TGTGCCAGCAGGACCGGGACAGGGTCCTACGAGCAGTACTTC	CASRTGTGSYEQYF
NA	TRBJ2-3	TRBV4-1	NA	TGCGCCAGCAGCCAATGGACAGGCACAGATACGCAGTATTTT	CASSQWTGTDTQYF
TRBD1	TRBJ1-4	TRBV7-2	many	TGTGCCAGCAGCTTACGATCCTGGACAGGGCCCCTCCGAGCGAATGAAAAACTGTTTTTT	CASSLRSWTGPLRANEKLFF
NA	TRBJ2-3	TRBV28	NA	TGTGCCAGCAGTGGGGGACGCGGAGTTGTGCAGTATTTT	CASSGGRGVVQYF
NA	TRBJ2-7	TRBV6-2/TRBV6-3	many	TGTGCCAGCAGTCCCGGGACATACTACGAGCAGTACTTC	CASSPGTYYEQYF
NA	TRBJ2-1	TRBV9	NA	TGTGCCAGCAGCGTTGGGACTCGAGGCTTTCCGTCCTACAATGAGCAGTTCTTC	CASSVGTRGFPSYNEQFF
NA	TRBJ2-1	TRBV4-1	many	TGCGCCAGCAGCCGATGGACCGAAGGTTCGCTCGACAATGAGCAGTTCTTC	CASSRWTEGSLDNEQFF
TRBD2	TRBJ2-3	TRBV7-9	few	TGTGCCAGCAGCCCTCGCGCGGGAGTGGCAAATACGCAGTATTTT	CASSPRAGVANTQYF
NA	TRBJ2-7	TRBV7-2	many	TGTGCCAGCAGCTTAGTTGCAGGGTCATACGAGCAGTACTTC	CASSLVAGSYEQYF
NA	TRBJ1-6	TRBV12-3/TRBV12-4	NA	TGTGCCAGCAGGGTGAACAGTAATTCACCCCTCCACTTT	CASRVNSNSPLHF
NA	TRBJ2-5	TRBV2	few	TGTGCCAGCAGCAGATCCCCAGCAGGGACCCAGTACTTC	CASSRSPAGTQYF
TRBD2	TRBJ2-2	TRBV7-6	many	TGTGCCAGCAGCTTAGTTGGCGGGAGCACCGGGGAGCTGTTTTTT	CASSLVGGSTGELFF
NA	TRBJ2-5	TRBV7-2	many	TGTGCCAGCAGCTTAGTCGAGCAAGAGACCCAGTACTTC	CASSLVEQETQYF
NA	TRBJ1-1	TRBV4-2	many	TGTGCCAGCAGCCAAGATGGAATAGGGAGAAGCACTGAAGCTTTCTTT	CASSQDGIGRSTEAFF
NA	TRBJ2-5	TRBV6-6	many	TGTGCCAGCAGTAGCTGGGGGGTGAAAGAGACCCAGTACTTC	CASSSWGVKETQYF
NA	TRBJ2-5	TRBV7-2	many	TGTGCCAGCGGACTACGGGAGACCCAGTACTTC	CASGLRETQYF
NA	TRBJ2-3	TRBV7-6	NA	TGTGCCAGCAGCTTAATGGGGGCTGGGGGCACAGATACGCAGTATTTT	CASSLMGAGGTDTQYF
NA	TRBJ1-1	TRBV7-2	NA	TGTGCCAGCAGCTTTGGGGTTGTGGTGAACACTGAAGCTTTCTTT	CASSFGVVVNTEAFF
TRBD2	TRBJ2-1	TRBV5-4	few	TGTGCCAGCAGCTCCCCTTGGGGCGGGAGTTCCTACAATGAGCAGTTCTTC	CASSSPWGGSSYNEQFF
NA	TRBJ2-7	TRBV6-1	few	TGTGCCAGCAGTGAATACGAGCAGTACTTC	CASSEYEQYF
NA	TRBJ1-1	TRBV5-6	few	TGTGCCAGCAGCTTGTACGGGGGGCCAATGAACACTGAAGCTTTCTTT	CASSLYGGPMNTEAFF
TRBD2	TRBJ2-1	TRBV6-5	few	TGTGCCAGCAGTTTAGCGGGACGATCCTACAATGAGCAGTTCTTC	CASSLAGRSYNEQFF
NA	TRBJ1-1	TRBV7-9	many	TGTGCCAGCAGCTTAAGCCGAGGCCTCGGAAGGCTCACTGAAGCTTTCTTT	CASSLSRGLGRLTEAFF
NA	TRBJ2-2	TRBV12-3/TRBV12-4	few	TGTGCCAGCAGTTGGGTAGCGCTTGGGGAGCTGTTTTTT	CASSWVALGELFF
NA	TRBJ2-3	TRBV7-2	few	TGTGCCAGCAGCCAAGGTCAGGCAGATACGCAGTATTTT	CASSQGQADTQYF
NA	TRBJ2-1	TRBV5-1	NA	TGCGCCAGCAGCCAAGGTACTAACAATGAGCAGTTCTTC	CASSQGTNNEQFF
NA	TRBJ2-3	TRBV19	NA	TGTGCCAGTAGGGGTCCAGGGAGATATAGTGGGGGTACGCGGTATTTT	CASRGPGRYSGGTRYF
NA	TRBJ2-3	TRBV7-3	many	TGTGCCAGCAGCGCGACCCGCACAGATACGCAGTATTTT	CASSATRTDTQYF
NA	TRBJ2-1	TRBV6-2/TRBV6-3	NA	TGTGCCAGCAATCCAGGCGAATGGGCAGGGACGAATTCTCGGGAGAATGAGCAGTTCTTC	CASNPGEWAGTNSRENEQFF
NA	TRBJ2-5	TRBV27	NA	TGTGCCAGCAGTTTATTAGGCCCTGGGCAAGAGACCCAGTACTTC	CASSLLGPGQETQYF
TRBD1	TRBJ1-2	TRBV6-2/TRBV6-3	NA	TGTGCCAGCAGTTACCCCGGGACAGGGCACTATGGCTACACCTTC	CASSYPGTGHYGYTF
TRBD2	TRBJ2-7	TRBV6-2/TRBV6-3	few	TGTGCCAGCAGACGTGGCAGCGGGAGCCCCTACGAGCAGTACTTC	CASRRGSGSPYEQYF
TRBD2	TRBJ2-1	TRBV28	many	TGTGCCAGCAGTTTAATCCTAGCGGGAGGTTACAATGAGCAGTTCTTC	CASSLILAGGYNEQFF
NA	TRBJ2-1	TRBV7-2	many	TGTGCCAGCATCGACCGACTGTACAATGAGCAGTTCTTC	CASIDRLYNEQFF
NA	TRBJ1-1	TRBV20-1	few	TGCAGTGCTAGAGATTCCAGAAGGATCACTGAAGCTTTCTTT	CSARDSRRITEAFF
NA	TRBJ1-1	TRBV6-2/TRBV6-3	NA	TGTGCCAGCATTTCAGGGACCTCCCTTGAAGCTTTCTTT	CASISGTSLEAFF
NA	TRBJ2-2	TRBV3-1	NA	TGTGCCAGCAGCCAAAGATTATCGTGGCGACCCGGGGAGCTGTTTTTT	CASSQRLSWRPGELFF
TRBD1	TRBJ1-5	TRBV9	few	TGTGCCAGCAGCGTAGACCCAGGGGGCCGGGAGCAGCCCCAGCATTTT	CASSVDPGGREQPQHF